The 5 T cell receptor beta chains listed next were all sequenced from one sample in a study of blood T cell repertoires in COVID-19. Assay used: immunoSEQ multiplex PCR; TCRdb lists only in-frame clones, some missing. The sample lists around 300,000 clones, more than 80% seen once, with 2% to 2.5% in the top ten. Material: PBMCs or T cells enriched from blood (not recorded which). The receptors were sampled from a woman in her late teens or twenties who had recovered from COVID-19.

The J gene is TRBJ2-5, the V gene TRBV10-1, with 10 bases fitting TRBD2. The CDR3 has 16 residues. The ends lost 2 bases at V and 0 bases at J; junction bases unmatched: 3. CDR1 is WNHNN and CDR2 is SYGVQD in the germline V gene (reference sequence). The CDR3: CASSESSGGYQETQYF. The CDR3 DNA follows: TGCGCCAGCAGTGAGAGTAGCGGGGGGTACCAAGAGACCCAGTACTTC.

This clone was observed a single time. Within the sample, other DNA sequences also encode this same CDR3. The rearrangement joins TRBV11-1 to TRBJ2-4, with D uncertain. Trimming took 4 bases from V and 1 from J, leaving 11 bases between them. The germline V gene has CDR1 SGHAT and CDR2 FQDESV (reference sequence). CDR3 length equals 15 residues. This chain's CDR3 is CASSSPGGAKNIQYF. CDR3 coding DNA: TGTGCCAGCAGCTCCCCAGGTGGGGCCAAAAACATTCAGTACTTC.

The chain combines TRBV5-1 with TRBJ2-5; the D gene is possibly TRBD1 (6 bases). Germline CDR1 and CDR2: SGHRS and YFSETQ. The CDR3 extends over 15 amino acids. V lost 3 bases, J lost 2 bases, and 14 bases lay in between. CDR3 sequence (DNA): TGCGCCAGCAGCTCAACCGGACAGCTTCAAGAGACCCAGTACTTC. Translated, it gives CASSSTGQLQETQYF.

This chain links TRBV13 with TRBJ1-2; D remains unclear. The CDR3 runs 18 residues. The V end lost 4 bases, the J end lost 0 bases, and 21 bases lay between the germline ends. CDR1 is PRHDT, CDR2 FYEKMQ, per germline (reference sequence). The CDR3 protein is CASSSAGLESGSNYGYTF. The DNA of the CDR3 is TGTGCCAGCAGCTCCGCTGGTTTGGAGAGCGGATCTAACTATGGCTACACCTTC.

The J gene is TRBJ1-5, the V gene TRBV5-8, with TRBD1 matching 9 bases. Per the germline V gene, CDR1 is SGHTS and CDR2 is YDEGEE. Unmatched junction bases numbered 14, after V lost 4 bases and J lost 3 bases. The CDR3 has 18 residues. CDR3 nucleotide sequence: TGTGCCAGCAGCGTCGCACAGGGGGCGATCCCTTCCAATCAGCCCCAGCATTTT. The encoded protein is CASSVAQGAIPSNQPQHF.